The 22 T cell receptor beta chains given below trace back to one sample, sequenced in a study of metastatic and nonmetastatic thyroid tumors. Thyroid surgery took place with no prior treatment in any patient. TCRdb re-processed the PCR reads through MiXCR. Seen here are 4,600 or so clones, roughly 30% observed once, and the top ten hold roughly 17%. The source material was adjacent normal tissue. These receptors all come from a male donor with papillary thyroid cancer or a benign thyroid nodule (not recorded which). Some clones in this sample may be carry-over from other donors' samples.

This clone has only a few counts. The chain uses TRBV2 and TRBJ1-1, with D perhaps matching TRBD1 (5 bases). Germline CDR1 reads SNHLY; CDR2 reads FYNNEI. This CDR3 contains 16 residues. V was shortened by 7 bases and J by 3 bases, with 21 bases between the two germline ends. CDR3 nucleotide sequence: TGTGCCAGCACCAAAAGAAGGGACCCATCTCACACTGAAGCTTTCTTT. It is translated as CASTKRRDPSHTEAFF.

By sample fraction, this clone is large (0.1 to 1%). V gene TRBV6-1 combines with J gene TRBJ1-2; TRBD1 aligns across 7 bases. The CDR3 totals 16 residues. V shed 5 bases, J shed 4 bases, and the junction held 13 bases outside the gene matches. Germline V CDR1 and CDR2: MNHNS, SASEGT. CDR3 region: CASSFDPGQRAYGYTF. The DNA for the CDR3 is TGTGCCAGCAGTTTTGACCCGGGACAGAGAGCCTATGGCTACACCTTC.

The V and J genes are TRBV27 and TRBJ2-2; 7 bases line up with TRBD2. CDR1 and CDR2 from the germline V gene are MNHEY and SMNVEV (reference sequence). V lost 6 bases, J lost 8 bases, and 9 bases stayed unmatched. The CDR3 has 14 amino acids. The CDR3 loop reads CASRRQRGEGELFF. The CDR3 DNA follows: TGTGCCAGCAGACGCCAACGGGGGGAGGGGGAGCTGTTTTTT.

J is TRBJ2-7 and V is TRBV20-1, with 7 bases aligning to TRBD1. The CDR3 contains 15 residues. Germline lookup yields CDR1 DFQATT and CDR2 SNEGSKA (reference sequence). Germline trimming cut 3 bases from V and 2 bases from J; bases unmatched to any gene: 10. CDR3 region: CSARGPTGRAYEQYF. For the CDR3, the DNA is TGCAGTGCTAGGGGCCCGACAGGGCGAGCCTACGAGCAGTACTTC.

The chain employs TRBV11-2 and TRBJ2-1; D possibly uses TRBD1 or TRBD2 (5 bases each). Germline V gene lookup returns CDR1 SGHAT and CDR2 FQNNGV. Trimming shortened V by 6 bases and J by 0 bases, and 15 bases separated the two germline ends. The CDR3 loop spans 16 amino acids. The CDR3 reads CASREKAGSSYNEQFF. DNA for the CDR3: TGTGCCAGCAGGGAAAAGGCAGGGAGCTCCTACAATGAGCAGTTCTTC.

This chain joins TRBV11-2 and TRBJ1-1; D not certain. V lost 2 bases to trimming and J lost 1 base, with 5 bases between them. This CDR3 spans 13 amino acids. Per germline, CDR1 SGHAT and CDR2 FQNNGV. This CDR3 is CASSLWGNTEAFF. CDR3 bases: TGTGCCAGCAGCTTATGGGGGAACACTGAAGCTTTCTTT.

Turning to this clone: The same CDR3 arises from other DNA sequences in this sample as well. The gene calls are TRBV20-1 and TRBJ2-6; the match to TRBD1 covers 7 bases. J gave up 7 bases and V 4 bases, and 10 bases lay outside the gene matches. Germline-derived CDR1 and CDR2 are DFQATT and SNEGSKA (reference sequence). This CDR3 has 15 amino acids. The CDR3 DNA follows: TGCAGTGCTAACAGGGGTCTGGCAGGTGCCAACGTCCTGACTTTC. It encodes CSANRGLAGANVLTF.

Only a few counts were recorded for this clone. The chain has TRBV6-1 and TRBJ2-3; D remains unclear. V was clipped by 4 bases and J by 2 bases, with 13 bases between them. Per the germline V gene, CDR1 is MNHNS and CDR2 is SASEGT. The CDR3 loop spans 15 amino acids. The CDR3 spells CASSGVALPTDTQYF. In nucleotides, the CDR3 is TGTGCCAGCAGTGGGGTAGCCCTACCCACAGATACGCAGTATTTT.

J is TRBJ2-5 and V is TRBV7-8; 7 nucleotides match TRBD2. Germline CDR1 reads SGHVS; CDR2 reads FQNEAQ. J gave up 4 bases and V 2 bases, and 16 bases lay outside the gene matches. This CDR3 contains 18 residues. The CDR3 nucleotides are TGTGCCAGCAGCTTAATGACTAGCAGTCTACGAGCGAGAGAGACCCAGTACTTC. Translated, it gives CASSLMTSSLRARETQYF. Using reference TRBV7-8 and TRBJ2-5 for the parts outside the CDR3, the full variable domain is GAGVSQSPRYKVAKRGQDVALRCDPISGHVSLFWYQQALGQGPEFLTYFQNEAQLDKSGLPSDRFFAERPEGSVSTLKIQRTQQEDSAVYLCASSLMTSSLRARETQYFGPGTRLLVL.

This clone was observed many times. The chain uses TRBV5-4 and TRBJ1-2; a possible D gene is TRBD1 (5 bases). V shed 0 bases and J shed 6 bases, with 15 bases lying between them. This CDR3 has 15 residues. Germline loops: CDR1 SGHNT, CDR2 YYREEE (reference sequence). CDR3 region: CASSLAQGTFDGYTF. DNA for the CDR3: TGTGCCAGCAGCTTGGCCCAGGGTACCTTCGATGGCTACACCTTC.

This clone rates as medium-sized. The chain has TRBV7-8 and TRBJ1-6; tentative D call: TRBD1 (5 bases). The CDR3 has 14 residues. Trimming shortened V by 3 bases and J by 5 bases, and 8 bases separated the two germline ends. CDR1 is SGHVS, CDR2 FQNEAQ, per germline. For the CDR3, the DNA is TGTGCCAGCAGCTTGCAGGGCCATAATTCACCCCTCCACTTT. Its translation is CASSLQGHNSPLHF.

By its share, this clone is large (0.1 to 1%). The junction does not match germline at one end; this may be a read error. V usage is TRBV19 and J usage is TRBJ2-1, with no clear D. This CDR3 is 13 amino acids long. The germline V gene encodes CDR1 LNHDA and CDR2 SQIVND (reference sequence). The CDR3 loop is CASSIGPYDEQFF. CDR3 sequence (DNA): TGTGCCAGTAGTATTGGACCCTACGATGAGCAGTTCTTC. Full variable domain (rest looked up from reference TRBV19 and TRBJ2-1): DGGITQSPKYLFRKEGQNVTLSCEQNLNHDAMYWYRQDPGQGLRLIYYSQIVNDFQKGDIAEGYSVSREKKESFPLTVTSAQKNPTAFYLCASSIGPYDEQFFGPGTRLTVL.

This clone is deemed large (0.1 to 1%). This chain's CDR3 is CASSYQGNDEQYF. As DNA, the CDR3 is TGTGCCAGTAGTTACCAGGGGAATGACGAGCAGTACTTC. The J gene is TRBJ2-7, the V gene TRBV19; a possible D gene is TRBD1 (6 bases). The ends were cut back, 5 bases at V and 5 bases at J, with 13 bases in the middle. Germline values: CDR1 LNHDA, CDR2 SQIVND (reference sequence). The CDR3 consists of 13 residues.

By sample share, this clone is medium-sized (0.01 to 0.1%). The chain carries TRBV4-1 and TRBJ2-2, with D maybe TRBD2 (5 bases). V dropped 4 bases and J dropped 6 bases, with 18 bases sitting between them. The V gene's germline CDR1 is MGHRA and CDR2 YSYEKL. The CDR3 length is 16 residues. CDR3 protein: CASSPFGDGGSGELFF. As DNA, the CDR3 is TGCGCCAGCAGCCCTTTTGGCGACGGCGGGTCCGGGGAGCTGTTTTTT.

This clone has only a few counts. The chain links TRBV6-1 to TRBJ1-2; D is unresolved. Trimming left V 6 bases short and J 1 base short, with 9 bases between. Germline assignment: CDR1 MNHNS and CDR2 SASEGT. This CDR3 has 13 residues. CDR3 in DNA: TGTGCCAGCAGCCCAAGTGATAACTATGGCTACACCTTC. The encoded protein is CASSPSDNYGYTF.

The chain carries TRBV4-1 and TRBJ2-7; no clear D. There are 13 residues in the CDR3. Trimming took 1 base from V and 4 from J, leaving 8 bases between them. CDR1 is MGHRA, CDR2 YSYEKL, per germline. The DNA of the CDR3 is TGCGCCAGCAGCCAAGGGATGTGGTACGAGCAGTACTTC. Translated: CASSQGMWYEQYF.

A few counts support this clone. Different DNA sequences within this sample yield the same CDR3. The chain joins TRBV27 to TRBJ2-7, with 11 bases matching TRBD2. Germline V gives CDR1 MNHEY, CDR2 SMNVEV (reference sequence). The V and J ends lost 5 bases and 4 bases, in that order; junction bases with no gene match: 16. The length of the CDR3 is 18 residues. The CDR3 spells CASSQAEGTSGAPYEQYF. CDR3 bases: TGTGCCAGCAGTCAAGCCGAGGGGACTAGCGGAGCCCCTTACGAGCAGTACTTC.

A few counts support this clone. The germline gene is not matched at one end of the junction; a read error may be the cause. The chain has TRBV28 and TRBJ2-7, with a possible D match to TRBD2 (5 bases). This CDR3 spans 15 amino acids. CDR1 is MDHEN, CDR2 SYDVKM, per germline. The CDR3: CSSSQQAVYVYEQYF. CDR3 bases: TGTTCCAGCAGTCAGCAAGCGGTATATGTCTACGAGCAGTACTTC. The entire variable domain, with the rest obtained from reference TRBV28 and TRBJ2-7, is as follows: DVKVTQSSRYLVKRTGEKVFLECVQDMDHENMFWYRQDPGLGLRLIYFSYDVKMKEKGDIPEGYSVSREKKERFSLILESASTNQTSMYLCSSSQQAVYVYEQYFGPGTRLTVT.

This rearrangement joins TRBV6-1 to TRBJ2-7; maybe TRBD2 (5 bases). Germline loops: CDR1 MNHNS, CDR2 SASEGT. V lost 6 bases, J lost 1 base, and 7 bases lay in between. This CDR3 contains 12 residues. CDR3 nucleotides: TGTGCCAGCAGCCGACTATCCTACGAGCAGTACTTC. It translates to CASSRLSYEQYF.

This chain connects TRBV19 to TRBJ1-1; 9 nucleotides agree with TRBD1. V dropped 4 bases and J dropped 0; count of bases not matched to a gene: 9. Germline loops: CDR1 LNHDA, CDR2 SQIVND (reference sequence). CDR3 length: 17 amino acids. The CDR3 sequence: CASSKLGQGPMNTEAFF. The CDR3 DNA is TGTGCCAGTAGTAAGTTGGGACAGGGTCCCATGAACACTGAAGCTTTCTTT.

This clone was observed a few times. The chain links TRBV12-3 or TRBV12-4 to TRBJ1-1; TRBD1 agrees at 8 bases. The CDR3 runs to 17 residues. The V segment lost 2 bases and the J segment 5 bases; nucleotides outside the gene matches: 13. The CDR3 loop reads CASSLRQGRTGGTEAFF. CDR3 nucleotide sequence: TGTGCCAGCAGTTTAAGGCAGGGGAGAACAGGGGGAACTGAAGCTTTCTTT.

The V gene is TRBV28, the J gene TRBJ2-7; unclear D gene. The CDR3 has 12 amino acids. Germline V CDR1 and CDR2: MDHEN, SYDVKM. V was trimmed by 4 bases and J by 6 bases, leaving 10 bases between them. The CDR3 is CASSYGLGEQYF. Here the CDR3 DNA reads TGTGCCAGCAGTTACGGCCTTGGCGAGCAGTACTTC.